This T cell receptor beta chain is drawn from a study of T-cell reconstitution after alpha-beta-depleted transplantation in children (dated by TCRdb to the mid-2010s). Context from the whole study: T-cell immune reconstitution after TCRalphabeta/CD19-depleted allogeneic hematopoietic cell transplantation in children was quantitatively tracked in the study by means of TCR repertoire profiling.

Library construction relied on PCR. The sequencer listed for this sample is Illumina HiSeq 2500. Molecular barcoding was employed in the preparation of TCR libraries, with unique molecular identifiers being used to normalize TCRbeta repertoire quantification. TCRdb redid the processing of the public reads, applying fastp at Q25 and MiXCR, and retained in-frame beta chains. Identical CDR3 proteins give one entry, which carries the most common genes and DNA. The sample yields around 670,000 distinct CDR3 sequences; less than 15% were counted once. Jointly, the top ten make up about 0.77% of the sample. This clonotype was recorded at least ten times. The specificity of this receptor is unknown. No per-base quality is available; no much larger clone lies one base away. The CDR3 contains 14 residues, cysteine and phenylalanine counted. Of the read, only the CDR3 DNA is kept; its 42 bases are in frame from base 1. Per the germline V gene (reference sequence), DFQATT is the CDR1 and SNEGSKA is the CDR2. Here V drops 5 bases and J drops 3 bases, and the junction holds 4 bases not matched to any gene.

The meaning of the sample's treatment or condition label: allogeneic hematopoietic cell transplantation with graft depleted of TCRalphabeta T cells and CD19 B cells. The transplant recipients were children given TCRalphabeta/CD19-depleted allogeneic hematopoietic cell grafts. Summary of the overall study and its limitations: Over the following months the frequencies of hyperexpanded clones went down, and after one year T-cell counts and TCRbeta diversity were mostly credited to newly produced T cells. In some patients, the high TCRbeta diversity seen at day 60 was put down to recipient T cells and intrathymic progenitors that had survived conditioning. Apparently early alphabetaT-cell count recovery about two months after transplant reportedly relied on only several hundred rapidly expanded clones derived from non-depleted graft cells.

The TCR sequence derives from a girl aged 2 to 9 with congenital amegakaryocytic thrombocytopenia, due to receive a stem cell transplant. The sequencing here drew on PBMCs, taken before TCRalphabeta/CD19-depleted stem cell transplant. The chain is assembled from TRBV20-1 and TRBJ2-3, with 11 middle bases fitting TRBD2. The nucleotides are TGCAGTGCTTCGGGACTAGCGGTAACAGATACGCAGTATTTT. Its protein reads: CSASGLAVTDTQYF.